This T cell receptor (beta chain) was sequenced during a study of siplizumab effects on memory and regulatory T cells. Each sample yielded around 9.4 x 10^4 assayed TCR templates. Produced via immunoSEQ multiplex PCR; TCRdb's table is partial and in-frame only. The sample has some 40,000 clones, roughly 90% seen once. This clone has just one count. Its antigen is currently unknown. The germline gives CDR1 KGHSH, CDR2 LQKENI. V lost 8 bases and J lost 4, with 20 bases in between. The CDR3 is 15 amino acids. Study-wide results and caveats: Naive T cells looked more diverse than memory cells, and they looked like major contributors to the alloresponse. No naive or memory phenotype could be assigned to roughly 80-96% of proliferating clones. Significantly reduced by siplizumab was the cumulative frequency of alloreactive sequences, namely those traceable to unstimulated CD4+ memory cells.

The source is a human donor in good health. Sequencing used naive CD4+ T cells sorted from blood. The V and J genes are TRBV18 and TRBJ1-1; D ambiguous. The CDR3 nucleotides are TGTGCCAGCGCCATGGCCGATGGGAAGGGCACTGAAGCTTTCTTT. This sequence encodes CASAMADGKGTEAFF.